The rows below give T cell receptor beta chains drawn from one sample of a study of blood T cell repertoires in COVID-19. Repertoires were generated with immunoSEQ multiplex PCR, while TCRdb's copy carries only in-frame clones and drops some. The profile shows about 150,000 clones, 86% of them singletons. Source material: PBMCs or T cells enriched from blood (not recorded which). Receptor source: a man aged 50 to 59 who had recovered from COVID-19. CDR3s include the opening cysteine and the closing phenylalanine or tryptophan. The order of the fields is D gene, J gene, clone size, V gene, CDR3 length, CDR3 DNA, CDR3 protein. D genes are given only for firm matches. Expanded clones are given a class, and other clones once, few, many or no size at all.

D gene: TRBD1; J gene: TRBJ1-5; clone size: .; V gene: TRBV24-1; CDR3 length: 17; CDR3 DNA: TGTGCCACCAGTGACCCGGGACAGGGGGCCGACAATCAGCCCCAGCATTTT; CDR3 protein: CATSDPGQGADNQPQHF
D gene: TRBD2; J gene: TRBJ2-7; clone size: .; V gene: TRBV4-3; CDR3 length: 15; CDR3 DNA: TGCGCCAGCAGCCAGGGGCTAGCGGGAGGTTACGAGCAGTACTTC; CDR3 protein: CASSQGLAGGYEQYF
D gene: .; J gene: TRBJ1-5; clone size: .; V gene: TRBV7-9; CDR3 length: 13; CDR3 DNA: TGTGCCAGCAGCTTGCAAGGGGATCAGCCCCAGCATTTT; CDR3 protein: CASSLQGDQPQHF
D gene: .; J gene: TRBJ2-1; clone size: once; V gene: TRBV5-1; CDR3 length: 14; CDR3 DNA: TGCGCCAGCAGCTTAAGGACAACCTACAATGAGCAGTTCTTC; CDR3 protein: CASSLRTTYNEQFF
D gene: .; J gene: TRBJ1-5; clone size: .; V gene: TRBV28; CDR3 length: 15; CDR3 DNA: TGTGCCAGCAGCCTATGGTTAGGGGAAAGGCAGCCCCAGCATTTT; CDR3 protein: CASSLWLGERQPQHF
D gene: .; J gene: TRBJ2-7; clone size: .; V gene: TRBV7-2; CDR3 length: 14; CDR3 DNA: TGTGCCAGCAGCTTAGTCGGTAGCTCCTACGAGCAGTACTTC; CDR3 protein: CASSLVGSSYEQYF
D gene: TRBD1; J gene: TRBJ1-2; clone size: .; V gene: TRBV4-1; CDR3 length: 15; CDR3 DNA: TGCGCCAGCAGCCCCAAGGACAGGGCGGGAAATGGCTACACCTTC; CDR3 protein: CASSPKDRAGNGYTF
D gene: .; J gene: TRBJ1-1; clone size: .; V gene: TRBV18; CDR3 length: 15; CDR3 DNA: TGTGCCAGCTCACAGGGGGTCGGCAGGGCCACTGAAGCTTTCTTT; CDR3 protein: CASSQGVGRATEAFF
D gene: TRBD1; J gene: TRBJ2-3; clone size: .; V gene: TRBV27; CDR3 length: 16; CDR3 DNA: TGTGCCAGCAGTGACAGGGGGAGGGGCCTCACAGATACGCAGTATTTT; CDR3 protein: CASSDRGRGLTDTQYF
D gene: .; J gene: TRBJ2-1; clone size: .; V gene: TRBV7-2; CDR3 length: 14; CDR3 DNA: TGTGCCAGCAGCGAAATGACAGCCTACAATGAGCAGTTCTTC; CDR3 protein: CASSEMTAYNEQFF
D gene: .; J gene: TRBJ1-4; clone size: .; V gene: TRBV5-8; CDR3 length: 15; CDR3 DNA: TGTGCCAGCAGCTTGTGGCAGGAAACTAATGAAAAACTGTTTTTT; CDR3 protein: CASSLWQETNEKLFF
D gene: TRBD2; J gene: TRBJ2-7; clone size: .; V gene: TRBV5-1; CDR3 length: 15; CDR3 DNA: TGCGCCAGCAGCTTGTTCGGGACTAGCGGCTACGAGCAGTACTTC; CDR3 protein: CASSLFGTSGYEQYF
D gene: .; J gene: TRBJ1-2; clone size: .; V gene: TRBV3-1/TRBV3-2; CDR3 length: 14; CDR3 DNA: TGTGCCAGCAGTTACCGGGACATAGCCTATGGCTACACCTTC; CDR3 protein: CASSYRDIAYGYTF
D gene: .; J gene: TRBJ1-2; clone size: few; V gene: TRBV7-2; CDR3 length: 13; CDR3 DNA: TGTGCCAGCAGCGCGGCGATTACGGATGGCTACACCTTC; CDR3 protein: CASSAAITDGYTF
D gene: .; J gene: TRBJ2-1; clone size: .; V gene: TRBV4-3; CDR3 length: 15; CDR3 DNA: TGCGCCAGCAGCCAATATACTAGTTCCTACAATGAGCAGTTCTTC; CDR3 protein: CASSQYTSSYNEQFF
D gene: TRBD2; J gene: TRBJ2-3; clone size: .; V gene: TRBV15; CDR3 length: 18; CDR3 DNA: TGTGCCACCAGCAGAGATGGGGCGAAGCGGGGGGCGTGGGATACGCAGTATTTT; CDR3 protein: CATSRDGAKRGAWDTQYF
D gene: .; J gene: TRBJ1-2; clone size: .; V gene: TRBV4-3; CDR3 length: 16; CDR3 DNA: TGCGCCAGCAGCCCCTCCTTGGGAGCCTATAACTATGGCTACACCTTC; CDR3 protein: CASSPSLGAYNYGYTF
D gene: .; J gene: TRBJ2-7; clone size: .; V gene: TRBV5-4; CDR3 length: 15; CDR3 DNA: TGTGCCAGCAGCTTGCGGCGGTCAGGAGGGTACGAGCAGTACTTC; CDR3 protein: CASSLRRSGGYEQYF
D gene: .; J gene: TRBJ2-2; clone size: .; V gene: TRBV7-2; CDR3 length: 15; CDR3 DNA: TGTGCCAGCAGCTTTAGCGTGGGGAACACCGGGGAGCTGTTTTTT; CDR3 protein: CASSFSVGNTGELFF
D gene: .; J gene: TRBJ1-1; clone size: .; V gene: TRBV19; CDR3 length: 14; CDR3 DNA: TGTGCCAGTAGCGGGAGGGACATTAACACTGAAGCTTTCTTT; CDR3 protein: CASSGRDINTEAFF
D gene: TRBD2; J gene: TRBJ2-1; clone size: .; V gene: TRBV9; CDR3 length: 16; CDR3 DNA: TGTGCCAGCAGTCGTAGAGGAGCGGGGTCGGGGAATGAGCAGTTCTTC; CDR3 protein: CASSRRGAGSGNEQFF
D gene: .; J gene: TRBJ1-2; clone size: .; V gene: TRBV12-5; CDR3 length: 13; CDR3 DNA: TGTGCTAGTGGAACCCAACAGGACTATGGCTACACCTTC; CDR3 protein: CASGTQQDYGYTF
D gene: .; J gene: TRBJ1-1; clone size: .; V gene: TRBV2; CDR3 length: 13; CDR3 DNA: TGTGCCAGCAGGCCGAGAGTGAACACTGAAGCTTTCTTT; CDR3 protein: CASRPRVNTEAFF
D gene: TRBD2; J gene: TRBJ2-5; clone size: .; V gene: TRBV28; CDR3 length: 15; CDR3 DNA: TGTGCCAGCAGCTCTAGCGGGGGGGCCCGTGAGACCCAGTACTTC; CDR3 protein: CASSSSGGARETQYF
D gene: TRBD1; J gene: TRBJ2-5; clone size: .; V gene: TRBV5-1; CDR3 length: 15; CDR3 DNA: TGCGCCAGCAGCGGGGGACAGGGTGTGCTGGAGACCCAGTACTTC; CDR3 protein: CASSGGQGVLETQYF
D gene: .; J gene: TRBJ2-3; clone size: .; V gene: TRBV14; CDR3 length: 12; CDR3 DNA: TGTGCCAGCAGCCAACCTGACGGGACGCAGTATTTT; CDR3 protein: CASSQPDGTQYF
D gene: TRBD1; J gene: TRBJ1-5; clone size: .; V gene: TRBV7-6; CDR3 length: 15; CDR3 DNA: TGTGCCAGCAGCTTAGGAGGGGGCGGAGAACAGCCCCAGCATTTT; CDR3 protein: CASSLGGGGEQPQHF
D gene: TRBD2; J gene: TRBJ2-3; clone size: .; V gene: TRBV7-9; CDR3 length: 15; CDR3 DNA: TGTGCCAGCAGCTTATATGCCCGCGGGAGGGGTACGCAGTATTTT; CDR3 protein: CASSLYARGRGTQYF
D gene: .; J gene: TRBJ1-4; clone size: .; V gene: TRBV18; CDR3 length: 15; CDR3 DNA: TGTGCCAGCTCACGGTTGAGTTCCACTAATGAAAAACTGTTTTTT; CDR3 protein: CASSRLSSTNEKLFF
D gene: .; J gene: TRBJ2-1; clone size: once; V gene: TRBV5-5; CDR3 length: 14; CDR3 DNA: TGTGCCAGCCAGCGGCGGGACGGTAACAATGAGCAGTTCTTC; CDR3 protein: CASQRRDGNNEQFF
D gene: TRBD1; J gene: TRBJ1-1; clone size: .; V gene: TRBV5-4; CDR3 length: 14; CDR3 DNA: TGTGCCAGCAGCCACCGACAGGGGAGGACTGAAGCTTTCTTT; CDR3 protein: CASSHRQGRTEAFF
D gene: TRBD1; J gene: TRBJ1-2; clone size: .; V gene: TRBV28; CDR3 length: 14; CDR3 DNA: TGTGCCATTACGTCCCAGGGGGATCGAGAAGGCTACACCTTC; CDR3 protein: CAITSQGDREGYTF
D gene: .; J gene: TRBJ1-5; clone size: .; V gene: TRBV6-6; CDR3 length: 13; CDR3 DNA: TGTGCCAGCCTTTCGGGTTTCAATCAGCCCCAGCATTTT; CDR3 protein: CASLSGFNQPQHF
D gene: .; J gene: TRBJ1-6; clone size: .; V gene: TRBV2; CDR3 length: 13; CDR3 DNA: TGTGCCAGCGAGTTCGGGGATAATTCACCCCTCCACTTT; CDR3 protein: CASEFGDNSPLHF
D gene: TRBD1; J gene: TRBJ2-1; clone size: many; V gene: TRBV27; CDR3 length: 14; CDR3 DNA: TGTGCCAGCAGTCCCGGGACAGGGGGCAATGAGCAGTTCTTC; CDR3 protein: CASSPGTGGNEQFF
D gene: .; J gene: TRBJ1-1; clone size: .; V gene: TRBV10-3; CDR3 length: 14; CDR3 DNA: TGTGCCATCAGTGTTGGACACATGAACACTGAAGCTTTCTTT; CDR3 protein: CAISVGHMNTEAFF
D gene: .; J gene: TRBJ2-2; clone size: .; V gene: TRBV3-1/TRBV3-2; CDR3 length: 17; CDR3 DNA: TGTGCCAGCAGCCAAGTTCGTTCCAGCGGAGTCACCGGGGAGCTGTTTTTT; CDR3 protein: CASSQVRSSGVTGELFF
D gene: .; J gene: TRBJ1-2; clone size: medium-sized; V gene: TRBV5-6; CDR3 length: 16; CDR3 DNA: TGTGCCAGCAGCTTGTTCCCGGACAACCCGCGCTATGGCTACACCTTC; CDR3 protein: CASSLFPDNPRYGYTF
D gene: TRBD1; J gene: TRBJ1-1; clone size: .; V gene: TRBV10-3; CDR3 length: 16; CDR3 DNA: TGTGCCATCAGTGGGGACAGGCTTCACGCAGACACTGAAGCTTTCTTT; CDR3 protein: CAISGDRLHADTEAFF
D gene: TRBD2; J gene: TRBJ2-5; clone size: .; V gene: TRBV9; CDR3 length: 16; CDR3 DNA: TGTGCCAGCAGCAGCCTAGCGGGGGGCGTTGGTGAGACCCAGTACTTC; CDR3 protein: CASSSLAGGVGETQYF
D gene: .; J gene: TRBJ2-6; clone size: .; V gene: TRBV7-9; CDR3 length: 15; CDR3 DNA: TGTGCCAGCAGCCCACAGCTCTCTGGGGCCAACGTCCTGACTTTC; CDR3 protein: CASSPQLSGANVLTF